This T cell receptor (beta chain) originates from a study of TIL therapy for anti-PD-1-resistant metastatic lung cancer. Overall study context: Tumors carried a median roughly 1.5 non-synonymous mutations per megabase.

The libraries were made with immunoSEQ v3. TCRdb's table, derived via immunoSEQ multiplex PCR, lists solely in-frame clones and lacks some. This repertoire shows about 59,000 clones, 70% to 75% found once; its top ten account for about 2%. Findings and limits, study-wide: Treatment-naive, never-smoker and oncogene-addicted patients were overrepresented in this highly selected cohort. TIL clonotype persistence in blood showed no apparent association with response.

Of note for this clone: Its target is unknown.

With 6 bases clipped from V and 1 base from J, the junction kept 6 bases outside the gene matches. Germline CDR1 SQVTM, CDR2 ANQGSEA. The CDR3 runs 15 residues. The time point is: pre-treatment sample, taken before nivolumab and TIL therapy. Patients were adults with stage 4 NSCLC. The material was blood, obtained at baseline. The genes are TRBV29-1 and TRBJ1-1, with 12 bases aligning to TRBD1. The sequence was collected from a person aged 25 to 85 with non-small cell lung cancer. The CDR3 DNA reads as TGCAGCGTCGGGACAGGGGGCGCGGGGAACACTGAAGCTTTCTTT. Its protein is CSVGTGGAGNTEAFF.